Shown below are 22 T cell receptor beta chains from a single sample sequenced in a study of cytomegalovirus exposure and HLA in healthy donors. In the PCR, 60 Vbeta and 13 Jbeta primers were used. Assay: immunoSEQ multiplex PCR; the TCRdb copy retains only in-frame clones and omits some. The sample yields about 32,000 clones, of which the top ten take up about 5%. Source material: PBMCs. Every receptor here comes from a female donor in good health and CMV-seronegative.

The rearrangement uses TRBV19 and TRBJ1-5; 11 nucleotides line up with TRBD1. Germline CDR1 reads LNHDA; CDR2 reads SQIVND (reference sequence). The CDR3 is 15 amino acids. With 5 bases clipped from V and 6 bases from J, the junction kept 6 bases outside the gene matches. The CDR3 region has the DNA TGTGCCAGTAGTCCAAGGACAGGGGGCGCTCAGCCCCAGCATTTT. It translates to CASSPRTGGAQPQHF.

The chain links TRBV7-3 to TRBJ2-1, with 11 bases fitting TRBD2. The germline gives CDR1 SGHTA, CDR2 FQGTGA. V lost 8 bases and J lost 5; bases outside the gene matches: 8. This CDR3 is 15 amino acids long. DNA for the CDR3: TGTGCCAGCTCGGGACTAGCGGATCCGAACAATGAGCAGTTCTTC. This gives the protein CASSGLADPNNEQFF.

The chain's CDR3 is CSAHRGAEQFF. In DNA form, the CDR3 reads TGCAGTGCTCACCGGGGGGCTGAGCAGTTCTTC. The rearrangement links TRBV20-1 to TRBJ2-1, with D possibly being TRBD2 (7 bases). Germline assignment: CDR1 DFQATT and CDR2 SNEGSKA (reference sequence). This CDR3 spans 11 amino acids. V was pared by 5 bases and J by 9 bases, with 11 bases between.

The gene calls are TRBV7-9 and TRBJ2-3, with D hard to call. Trimming removed 6 bases at V and 0 bases at J, with 10 bases between. Germline loops: CDR1 SEHNR, CDR2 FQNEAQ (reference sequence). The CDR3 covers 14 residues. The CDR3 loop reads CASRRRASTDTQYF. Here the CDR3 DNA reads TGTGCCAGCAGGAGGAGAGCTAGCACAGATACGCAGTATTTT.

This chain connects TRBV29-1 to TRBJ2-7; D is possibly TRBD1 (6 bases). The CDR3 has 15 residues. V lost 0 bases and J lost 3, with 15 bases in between. Germline CDR1 SQVTM, CDR2 ANQGSEA. The CDR3 here is CSVEELAGAIYEQYF. In DNA form, the CDR3 reads TGCAGCGTTGAAGAGTTGGCAGGGGCCATCTACGAGCAGTACTTC.

The chain couples TRBV10-3 to TRBJ2-1; the match to TRBD2 covers 7 bases. Losses at the gene ends were 0 bases for V and 4 bases for J; bases not matched to a gene: 3. This CDR3 has 15 residues. The germline gives CDR1 ENHRY, CDR2 SYGVKD. The CDR3 DNA is TGTGCCATCAGTGAGTCTACTAGCGTTTACAATGAGCAGTTCTTC. This translates into CAISESTSVYNEQFF.

This rearrangement joins TRBV15 to TRBJ1-5; TRBD1 agrees at 8 bases. Germline V gene lookup returns CDR1 LNHNV and CDR2 YYDKDF (reference sequence). V lost 8 bases and J lost 4; bases outside the gene matches: 4. The CDR3 sequence is 13 residues long. The CDR3 spells CATWDRMNQPQHF. DNA for the CDR3: TGTGCCACCTGGGACAGGATGAATCAGCCCCAGCATTTT.

This chain connects TRBV6-4 to TRBJ1-1; TRBD1 aligns across 9 bases. Germline CDR1 and CDR2: MRHNA and SNTAGT. The trim removed 6 bases at V and 4 bases at J, leaving 6 bases unmatched. The CDR3 loop spans 14 amino acids. The chain's CDR3 is CASRQGAEGTEAFF. The CDR3 DNA reads TGTGCCAGCAGACAGGGGGCGGAGGGCACTGAAGCTTTCTTT.

This chain connects TRBV4-3 to TRBJ2-7; 10 bases fit TRBD1. Germline loops: CDR1 LGHNA, CDR2 YSLEER. V shed 1 base and J 4 bases; nucleotides not matched to a gene: 4. The CDR3 is 15 residues long. In DNA form, the CDR3 reads TGCGCCAGCAGCCAAGTCCGGGACAGGGGATACGAGCAGTACTTC. Amino acids: CASSQVRDRGYEQYF.

DNA of the CDR3: TGCGCCAGCAGCTTCAGACAGAGCTCCTACGAGCAGTACTTC. Its protein product is CASSFRQSSYEQYF. V and J are TRBV5-1 and TRBJ2-7, with a tentative D call TRBD1 (5 bases). Per germline, CDR1 SGHRS and CDR2 YFSETQ. The length of the CDR3 is 14 residues. With 2 bases removed from V and 0 bases from J, the gap between germline ends came to 9 bases.

V and J are TRBV18 and TRBJ1-6; TRBD1 matches 7 bases. The J segment lost 7 bases and the V segment lost 0 bases, leaving 0 bases of the junction unmatched. The CDR3 is made up of 14 amino acids. Germline values: CDR1 KGHSH, CDR2 LQKENI. DNA of the CDR3: TGTGCCAGCTCACCACCGGGACAGAATTCACCCCTCCACTTT. Translated: CASSPPGQNSPLHF.

The gene calls are TRBV28 and TRBJ1-5; D remains unclear. The CDR3 length is 13 residues. The germline V and J ends were trimmed by 3 bases and 5 bases, with 8 bases remaining between them. Germline loops: CDR1 MDHEN, CDR2 SYDVKM. This CDR3 is CASSFDGDQPQHF. The CDR3 region has the DNA TGTGCCAGCAGTTTTGACGGGGATCAGCCCCAGCATTTT.

The chain joins TRBV5-1 to TRBJ1-1; D not certain. V lost 0 bases and J 0 bases, leaving 6 bases between the germline ends. Germline CDR1 and CDR2: SGHRS and YFSETQ. The CDR3 has 14 amino acids. CDR3 sequence (DNA): TGCGCCAGCAGCTTGGGGTACTTGAACACTGAAGCTTTCTTT. Protein sequence: CASSLGYLNTEAFF. The whole variable domain, filled in from reference TRBV5-1 and TRBJ1-1, reads KAGVTQTPRYLIKTRGQQVTLSCSPISGHRSVSWYQQTPGQGLQFLFEYFSETQRNKGNFPGRFSGRQFSNSRSEMNVSTLELGDSALYLCASSLGYLNTEAFFGQGTRLTVV.

V gene TRBV28 combines with J gene TRBJ2-2; TRBD1 agrees at 7 bases. The J segment lost 1 base and the V segment lost 8 bases, leaving 1 base of the junction unmatched. The germline V gene encodes CDR1 MDHEN and CDR2 SYDVKM. This CDR3 spans 13 amino acids. DNA of the CDR3: TGTGCCAGCCGGGACAGGAACACCGGGGAGCTGTTTTTT. Protein product: CASRDRNTGELFF.

The genes are TRBV29-1 and TRBJ2-7; 10 bases map to TRBD2. Germline CDR1 reads SQVTM; CDR2 reads ANQGSEA. The CDR3 has 14 residues. V dropped 7 bases and J dropped 3; count of bases not matched to a gene: 9. The CDR3 region is CSAVAGGVSYEQYF. The CDR3 DNA reads as TGCAGCGCCGTAGCGGGGGGCGTAAGCTACGAGCAGTACTTC.

By frequency, this clone is medium-sized. This chain joins TRBV4-2 and TRBJ2-1; 12 bases are shared with TRBD2. This CDR3 has 14 amino acids. Germline-derived CDR1 and CDR2 are LGHNA and YNFKEQ. The trim removed 4 bases at V and 8 bases at J, leaving 3 bases unmatched. The CDR3 loop reads CASSRGLAGYEQFF. CDR3 bases: TGTGCCAGCAGCCGGGGACTAGCGGGTTATGAGCAGTTCTTC.

V is TRBV6-1 and J is TRBJ2-7; 9 nucleotides match TRBD1. The CDR3 consists of 15 residues. Germline trimming cut 2 bases from V and 3 bases from J; bases unmatched to any gene: 5. CDR1 MNHNS and CDR2 SASEGT come from the germline V gene. The chain's CDR3 is CASSESLTGGYEQYF. CDR3 nucleotide sequence: TGTGCCAGCAGTGAATCCTTGACAGGGGGCTACGAGCAGTACTTC.

CDR3 sequence reads: CASKRQGTNEKLFF. In DNA form, the CDR3 reads TGTGCCAGCAAACGTCAGGGGACTAATGAAAAACTGTTTTTT. V and J are TRBV6-5 and TRBJ1-4; weak D call: TRBD1 (6 bases). The CDR3 contains 14 residues. Per the germline V gene, CDR1 is MNHEY and CDR2 is SVGAGI. V was cut by 7 bases and J by 2 bases, with 11 bases left in between.

The chain employs TRBV5-5 and TRBJ2-7; D possibly corresponds to TRBD1 (6 bases). The CDR3 contains 15 residues. The V and J ends lost 0 bases and 5 bases respectively, with 15 bases between them. Germline assignment: CDR1 SGHKS and CDR2 YYEKEE (reference sequence). In nucleotides, the CDR3 is TGTGCCAGCAGCTTGGTGGGCAGGGGATCTCACGAGCAGTACTTC. Residues: CASSLVGRGSHEQYF.

CDR3: CASTPDRGGGEQYF. DNA of the CDR3: TGTGCCAGCACCCCGGACAGGGGTGGGGGGGAGCAGTACTTC. The chain recombines TRBV2 with TRBJ2-7, with 9 bases fitting TRBD1. Trimming cost V 7 bases and J 7 bases; bases outside gene matches: 11. From germline, CDR1 is SNHLY and CDR2 FYNNEI. This CDR3 is built from 14 residues. Full variable domain (rest looked up from reference TRBV2 and TRBJ2-7): EPEVTQTPSHQVTQMGQEVILRCVPISNHLYFYWYRQILGQKVEFLVSFYNNEISEKSEIFDDQFSVERPDGSNFTLKIRSTKLEDSAMYFCASTPDRGGGEQYFGPGTRLTVT.

V is TRBV5-8 and J is TRBJ1-5; a weak D match, TRBD1 (6 bases). Germline CDR1 and CDR2: SGHTS and YDEGEE. V shed 2 bases and J shed 8 bases, with 20 bases lying between them. This CDR3 contains 16 residues. The CDR3 region is CASSFRGSQTIKPQHF. DNA of the CDR3: TGTGCCAGCAGCTTTAGGGGGTCCCAGACAATCAAGCCCCAGCATTTT.

This chain connects TRBV6-5 to TRBJ2-2; tentative D call: TRBD1 (5 bases). CDR1 and CDR2 from the germline V gene are MNHEY and SVGAGI. V was cut by 9 bases and J by 2 bases, with 10 bases left in between. This CDR3 comprises 13 residues. The CDR3 spells CASKGFNTGELFF. DNA of the CDR3: TGTGCCAGTAAGGGGTTCAACACCGGGGAGCTGTTTTTT.